This section outlines one T cell receptor beta chain sequence together with its context. The Seattle patients joined while their infection was active and were tracked longitudinally afterward. Repertoires were generated with immunoSEQ multiplex PCR, while TCRdb's copy carries only in-frame clones and drops some. There are 390,000 or so clones in the sample; about 87% occur only once, and over 9.5% lies in the top ten. The record originates from a study of blood T cell repertoires in COVID-19. Whole-study context: COVID-19 samples from acute and convalescent phases originated in the United States, Italy and Spain. Sources were T cells, B-cell-depleted T cells, or PBMCs; the material itself was cDNA or gDNA.

This clonotype was obtained from a woman aged 25 to 39 with COVID-19, enrolled during active disease. Specimen: peripheral blood.

CDR3 amino acids: CAWARDRGWGTEAFF. The CDR3 bases are TGTGCCTGGGCCCGGGACAGGGGTTGGGGCACTGAAGCTTTCTTT. J is TRBJ1-1 and V is TRBV30, with TRBD1 identical over 10 bases. J gave up 4 bases and V 5 bases, and 10 bases lay outside the gene matches. The CDR3 runs to 15 residues. The V gene's germline CDR1 is GTSNPN and CDR2 SVGIG (reference sequence).